The 6 T cell receptor beta chains presented below share a single source sample, sequenced in a study of blood T cells in healthy people across ages. A sample-barcoded 5' primer and a J-beta primer mix were used in a second PCR of about 6 to 11 cycles. Each CDR3 protein is one row after TCRdb ran MiXCR on the 5' RACE reads. The profile shows 700,000 to 950,000 distinct CDR3 sequences, approximately 39% of them singletons. Material for sequencing was blood. The receptors were sampled from a woman aged 55-69 years in good health.

The CDR3 coding sequence is TGTGCCAGCAGCCAGACAACAGGGGTTACTGGAAACACCATATATTTT. Its protein is CASSQTTGVTGNTIYF. The chain combines TRBV3-1 with TRBJ1-3; 7 nucleotides align to TRBD1. This CDR3 contains 16 residues. Germline CDR1 is LGHDT and CDR2 is YNNKEL (reference sequence). V gave up 3 bases and J gave up 2 bases; unmatched junction bases: 7. Together with reference TRBV3-1 and TRBJ1-3, the CDR3 gives the full variable domain: DTAVSQTPKYLVTQMGNDKSIKCEQNLGHDTMYWYKQDSKKFLKIMFSYNNKELIINETVPNRFSPKSPDKAHLNLHINSLELGDSAVYFCASSQTTGVTGNTIYFGEGSWLTVV.

The chain links TRBV20-1 to TRBJ2-5; D remains ambiguous. The CDR3 contains 13 residues. Trimming removed 0 bases at V and 3 bases at J, with 8 bases between. CDR1 is DFQATT and CDR2 is SNEGSKA in the germline V gene (reference sequence). Here the CDR3 DNA reads TGCAGTGCTAGAGATGACCGGGAAGAGACCCAGTACTTC. Translating gives CSARDDREETQYF.

The sample holds a few counts of this clonotype. The chain joins TRBV7-9 to TRBJ2-1; 7 bases map to TRBD1. This CDR3 contains 17 residues. V dropped 4 bases and J dropped 0; count of bases not matched to a gene: 9. From germline, CDR1 is SEHNR and CDR2 FQNEAQ (reference sequence). The CDR3 DNA follows: TGTGCCAGCAGCTCGGGGACAGTTTCAAGCTCCTACAATGAGCAGTTCTTC. This translates into CASSSGTVSSSYNEQFF.

The chain employs TRBV27 and TRBJ2-3; 11 bases fit TRBD2. The germline gives CDR1 MNHEY, CDR2 SMNVEV (reference sequence). CDR3 size: 15 residues. V trimming: 6 bases; J trimming: 3 bases; junction bases outside the gene matches: 5. In nucleotides, the CDR3 is TGTGCCAGCAGAGAGGGACTAGCGGAAACAGATACGCAGTATTTT. It yields the protein CASREGLAETDTQYF.

The V and J genes are TRBV28 and TRBJ2-7, with 10 bases matching TRBD2. The J segment lost 4 bases and the V segment lost 10 bases, leaving 16 bases of the junction unmatched. Per germline, CDR1 MDHEN and CDR2 SYDVKM. The CDR3 extends over 16 amino acids. In DNA, the CDR3 is TGTGCCACCGAAACCGACACTAGCGGGAAGGGTTACGAGCAGTACTTC. Its protein product is CATETDTSGKGYEQYF.

The chain carries TRBV10-3 and TRBJ1-1, with D uncertain. Per germline, CDR1 ENHRY and CDR2 SYGVKD. V lost 2 bases and J 3 bases, leaving 7 bases between the germline ends. This CDR3 comprises 13 residues. The DNA of the CDR3 is TGTGCCATCAGTGAGGCTCCCGACACTGAAGCTTTCTTT. This gives the protein CAISEAPDTEAFF.